Listed below are T cell receptor beta chains from one sample, sequenced in a study of cytomegalovirus exposure and HLA in healthy donors. The method was immunoSEQ multiplex PCR; TCRdb's version includes in-frame clones alone and lacks a portion of them. The sample holds hundreds of thousands of clones, around four fifths seen once. Sequencing input: PBMCs. Receptors were obtained from a woman in her sixties or seventies in good health and CMV-seropositive. Each CDR3 is given without its conserved first and last residue.

TRBJ2-7	TRBV11-2	ASSLNEGGPYEQY
TRBJ1-4	TRBV6-5	ASRTGNRGEKLF
TRBJ1-2	TRBV4-1	ASSQRQTENFGYT
TRBJ2-3	TRBV19	ASRPGAGGGDTQY
TRBJ1-1	TRBV19	ASSILQGKGGGTEAF
TRBJ2-1	TRBV7-2	ASSLSGNEQF
TRBJ2-1	TRBV4-3	ASSRGGTGNEQF
TRBJ1-2	TRBV5-8	ASSLVPDTNYGYT
TRBJ1-3	TRBV6-1	ASSGEPGNTIY
TRBJ2-3	TRBV29-1	SGTAPGMTPDTQY
TRBJ2-7	TRBV7-9	ASAAGGPINEQY
TRBJ2-5	TRBV4-2	ASSQVDSQETQY
TRBJ1-1	TRBV18	ASSPLGGGEAF
TRBJ1-2	TRBV18	ASSPPNRGGYT
TRBJ2-1	TRBV18	ASSPPRQGRGDEQF
TRBJ2-5	TRBV28	ASRVTGVETQY
TRBJ2-7	TRBV19	ASSGQSGEQY
TRBJ1-3	TRBV6-5	ASSSTGAGNTIY
TRBJ1-2	TRBV27	ASRESGTNYGYT
TRBJ2-2	TRBV4-1	ASSQGLSGELF
TRBJ1-1	TRBV7-7	ASSLGEVKNTEAF
TRBJ1-2	TRBV6-1	ASSFPGTGEFGYT
TRBJ2-5	TRBV2	ASRDRQSLQKGAQY